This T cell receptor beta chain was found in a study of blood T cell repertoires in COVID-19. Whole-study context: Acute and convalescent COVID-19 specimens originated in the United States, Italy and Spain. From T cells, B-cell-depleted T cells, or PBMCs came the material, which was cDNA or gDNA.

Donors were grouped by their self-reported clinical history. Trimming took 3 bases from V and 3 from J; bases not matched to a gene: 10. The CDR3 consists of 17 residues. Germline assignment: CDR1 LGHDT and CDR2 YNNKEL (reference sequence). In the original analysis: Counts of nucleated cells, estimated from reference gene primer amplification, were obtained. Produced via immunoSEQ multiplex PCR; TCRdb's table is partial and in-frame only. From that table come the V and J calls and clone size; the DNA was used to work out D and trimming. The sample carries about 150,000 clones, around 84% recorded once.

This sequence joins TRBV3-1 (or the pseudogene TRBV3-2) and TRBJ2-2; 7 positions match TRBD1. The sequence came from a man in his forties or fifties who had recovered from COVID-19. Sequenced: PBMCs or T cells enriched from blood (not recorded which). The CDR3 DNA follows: TGTGCCAGCAGCCACGCGACAGGGATGAAGGACACCGGGGAGCTGTTTTTT. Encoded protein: CASSHATGMKDTGELFF.